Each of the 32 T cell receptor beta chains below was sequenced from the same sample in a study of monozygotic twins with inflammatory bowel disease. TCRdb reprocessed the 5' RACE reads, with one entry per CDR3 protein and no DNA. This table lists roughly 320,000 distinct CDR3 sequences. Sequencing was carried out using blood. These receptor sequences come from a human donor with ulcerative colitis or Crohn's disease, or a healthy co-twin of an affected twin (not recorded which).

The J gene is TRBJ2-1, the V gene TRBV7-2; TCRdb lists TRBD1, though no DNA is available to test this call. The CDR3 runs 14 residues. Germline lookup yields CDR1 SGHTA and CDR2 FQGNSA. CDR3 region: CASSLETGRIEQFF.

CDR3 sequence reads: CASSPSRGGGNEQFF. This chain connects TRBV18 to TRBJ2-1; TCRdb names TRBD1, which stays unverified in the absence of DNA. The CDR3 is 15 amino acids. Looked up from germline, CDR1 is KGHSH and CDR2 is LQKENI.

The CDR3: CSAPWTQDSYEQYF. The rearrangement joins TRBV20-1 to TRBJ2-7; lacking DNA, the TRBD2 call made by TCRdb goes unchecked. Germline CDR1 is DFQATT and CDR2 is SNEGSKA (reference sequence). The CDR3 runs to 14 residues.

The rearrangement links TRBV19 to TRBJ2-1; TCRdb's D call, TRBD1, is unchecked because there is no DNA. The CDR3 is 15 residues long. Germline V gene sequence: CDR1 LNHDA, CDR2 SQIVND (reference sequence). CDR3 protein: CASSVQGGSYNEQFF.

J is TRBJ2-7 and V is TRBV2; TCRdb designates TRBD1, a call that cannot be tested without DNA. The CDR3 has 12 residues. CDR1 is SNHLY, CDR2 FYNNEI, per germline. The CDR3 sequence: CASSYRTGEQYF. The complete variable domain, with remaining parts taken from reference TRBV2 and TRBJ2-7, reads EPEVTQTPSHQVTQMGQEVILRCVPISNHLYFYWYRQILGQKVEFLVSFYNNEISEKSEIFDDQFSVERPDGSNFTLKIRSTKLEDSAMYFCASSYRTGEQYFGPGTRLTVT.

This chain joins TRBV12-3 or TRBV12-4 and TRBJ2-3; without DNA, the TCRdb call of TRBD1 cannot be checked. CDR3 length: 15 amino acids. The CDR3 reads CASSLPGRITPAQYF.

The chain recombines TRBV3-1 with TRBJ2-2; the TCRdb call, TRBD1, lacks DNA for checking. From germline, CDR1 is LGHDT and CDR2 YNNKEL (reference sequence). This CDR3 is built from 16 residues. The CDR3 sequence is CASSPPRGTNTGELFF.

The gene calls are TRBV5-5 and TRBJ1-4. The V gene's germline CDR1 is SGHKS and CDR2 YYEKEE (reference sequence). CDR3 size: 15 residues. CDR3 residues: CASSLKPGGFEKLFF.

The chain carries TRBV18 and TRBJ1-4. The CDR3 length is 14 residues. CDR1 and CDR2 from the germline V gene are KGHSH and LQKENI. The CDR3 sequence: CASSPQITNEKLFF.

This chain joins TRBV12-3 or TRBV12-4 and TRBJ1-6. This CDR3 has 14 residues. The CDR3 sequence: CASKRTFANSPLHF.

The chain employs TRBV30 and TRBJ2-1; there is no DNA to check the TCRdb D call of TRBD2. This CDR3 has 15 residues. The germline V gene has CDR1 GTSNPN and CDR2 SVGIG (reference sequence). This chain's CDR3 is CAWSRASGRLNEQFF.

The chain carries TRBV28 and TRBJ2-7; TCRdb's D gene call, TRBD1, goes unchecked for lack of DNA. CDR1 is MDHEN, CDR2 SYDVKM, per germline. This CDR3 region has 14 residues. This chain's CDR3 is CASSTREGGGEQYF. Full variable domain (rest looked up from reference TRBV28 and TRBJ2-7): DVKVTQSSRYLVKRTGEKVFLECVQDMDHENMFWYRQDPGLGLRLIYFSYDVKMKEKGDIPEGYSVSREKKERFSLILESASTNQTSMYLCASSTREGGGEQYFGPGTRLTVT.

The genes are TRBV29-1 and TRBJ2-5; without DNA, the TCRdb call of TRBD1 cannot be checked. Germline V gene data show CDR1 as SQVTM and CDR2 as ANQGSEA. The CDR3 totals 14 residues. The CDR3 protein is CSVGPGGQRETQYF.

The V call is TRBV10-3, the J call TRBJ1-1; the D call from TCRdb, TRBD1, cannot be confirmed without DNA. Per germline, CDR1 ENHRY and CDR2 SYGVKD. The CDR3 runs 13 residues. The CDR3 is CAIRTDLNTEAFF.

CDR3 sequence: CAIKGDNQPQHF. V gene TRBV10-3 combines with J gene TRBJ1-5; as DNA is missing, the TRBD1 call by TCRdb cannot be tested. CDR1 is ENHRY, CDR2 SYGVKD, per germline. This CDR3 comprises 12 residues.

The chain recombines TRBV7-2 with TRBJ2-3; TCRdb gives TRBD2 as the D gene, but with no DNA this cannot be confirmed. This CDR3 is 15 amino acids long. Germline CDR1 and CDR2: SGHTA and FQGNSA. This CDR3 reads CASSLGSGSTDTQYF.

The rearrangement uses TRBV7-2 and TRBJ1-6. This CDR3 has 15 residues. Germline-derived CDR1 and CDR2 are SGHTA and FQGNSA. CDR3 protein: CASSLAGFSGSPLHF.

CDR3 region: CASSNPGKGGELFF. The chain carries TRBV12-3 or TRBV12-4 and TRBJ2-2; TCRdb lists TRBD1, though no DNA is available to test this call. This CDR3 has 14 residues.

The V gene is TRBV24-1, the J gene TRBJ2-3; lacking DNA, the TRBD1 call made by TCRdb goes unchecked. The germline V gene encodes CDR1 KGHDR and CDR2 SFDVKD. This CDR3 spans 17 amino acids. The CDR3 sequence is CATSDPRTGGRTDTQYF.

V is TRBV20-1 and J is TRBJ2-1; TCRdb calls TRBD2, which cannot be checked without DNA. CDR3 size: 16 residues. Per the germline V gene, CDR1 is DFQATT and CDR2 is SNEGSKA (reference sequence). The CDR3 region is CSARAYLSGRANEQFF.

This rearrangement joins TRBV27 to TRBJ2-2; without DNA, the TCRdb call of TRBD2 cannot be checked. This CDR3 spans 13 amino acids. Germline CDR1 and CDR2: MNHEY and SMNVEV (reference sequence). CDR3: CASSRLSGGELFF.

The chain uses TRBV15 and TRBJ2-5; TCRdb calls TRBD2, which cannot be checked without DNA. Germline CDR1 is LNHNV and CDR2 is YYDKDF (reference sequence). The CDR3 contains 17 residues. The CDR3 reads CATTRGASGGIVGTQYF.

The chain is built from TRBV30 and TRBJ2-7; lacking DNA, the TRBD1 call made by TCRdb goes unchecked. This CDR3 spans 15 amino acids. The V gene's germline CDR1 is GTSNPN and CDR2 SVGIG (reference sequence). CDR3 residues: CAWWSGIGPRLKQYF.

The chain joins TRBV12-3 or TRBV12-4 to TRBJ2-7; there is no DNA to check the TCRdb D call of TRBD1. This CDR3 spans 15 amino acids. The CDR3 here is CASSHGTGSSYEQYF.

CDR3 sequence: CASSLLGGAKNIQYF. The chain uses TRBV5-6 and TRBJ2-4. The CDR3 is 15 residues long. Germline loops: CDR1 SGHDT, CDR2 YYEEEE.

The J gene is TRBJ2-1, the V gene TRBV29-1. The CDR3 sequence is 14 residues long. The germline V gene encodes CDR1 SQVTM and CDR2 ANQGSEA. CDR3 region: CSVEVLSSYNEQFF.

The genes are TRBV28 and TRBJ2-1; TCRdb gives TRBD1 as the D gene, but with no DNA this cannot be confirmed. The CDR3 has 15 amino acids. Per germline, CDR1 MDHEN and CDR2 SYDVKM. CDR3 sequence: CASLQGAPNYNEQFF.

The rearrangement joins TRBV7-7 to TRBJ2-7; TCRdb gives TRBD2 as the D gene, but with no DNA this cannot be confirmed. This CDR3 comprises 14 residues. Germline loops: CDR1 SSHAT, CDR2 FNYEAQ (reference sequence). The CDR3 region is CASSLATNGGEQYF.

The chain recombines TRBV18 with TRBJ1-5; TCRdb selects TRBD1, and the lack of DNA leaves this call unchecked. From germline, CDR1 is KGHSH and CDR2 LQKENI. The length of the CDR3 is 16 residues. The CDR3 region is CASSSLPGGVNQPQHF.

The CDR3 spells CASNQITGLHNEQFF. The genes are TRBV16 and TRBJ2-1. Germline V lookup: CDR1 KGHSY, CDR2 FQNENV. The CDR3 consists of 15 residues.

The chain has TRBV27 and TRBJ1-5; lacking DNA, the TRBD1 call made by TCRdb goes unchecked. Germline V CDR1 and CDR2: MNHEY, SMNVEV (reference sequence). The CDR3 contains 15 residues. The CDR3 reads CASSPTGSSNQPQHF.

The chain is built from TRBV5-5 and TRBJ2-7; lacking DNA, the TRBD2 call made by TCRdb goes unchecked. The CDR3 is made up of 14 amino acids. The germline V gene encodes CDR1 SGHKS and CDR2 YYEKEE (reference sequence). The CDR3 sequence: CASSSGTRSYEQYF.